These 12 T cell receptor beta chains were all obtained from the same sample, sequenced in a study of cytomegalovirus exposure and HLA in healthy donors. The study ran its PCR with 60 Vbeta and 13 Jbeta primers. Using immunoSEQ multiplex PCR, the repertoire was profiled, and TCRdb retains in-frame clones only, with some absent. The sample yields roughly 100,000 clones, over 70% seen once. Material for sequencing was PBMCs. The source is a boy between 5 and 17 years old in good health and CMV-seronegative.

V is TRBV28 and J is TRBJ1-4, with D uncertain. V was pared by 10 bases and J by 1 base, with 13 bases between. Germline lookup yields CDR1 MDHEN and CDR2 SYDVKM. The CDR3 sequence is 14 residues long. The CDR3, as DNA: TGTGCCACCCGGGGAGTTTTAACTAATGAAAAACTGTTTTTT. Amino acids: CATRGVLTNEKLFF. Filled out from reference TRBV28 and TRBJ1-4, the complete variable domain reads DVKVTQSSRYLVKRTGEKVFLECVQDMDHENMFWYRQDPGLGLRLIYFSYDVKMKEKGDIPEGYSVSREKKERFSLILESASTNQTSMYLCATRGVLTNEKLFFGSGTQLSVL.

The chain employs TRBV6-5 and TRBJ2-6; D is unclear. The CDR3 has 15 amino acids. Germline-derived CDR1 and CDR2 are MNHEY and SVGAGI. The V gene lost 5 bases and the J gene lost 1 base, with 9 bases spanning the gap. In nucleotides, the CDR3 is TGTGCCAGCAGTCAACAGTTATCTGGGGCCAACGTCCTGACTTTC. Its protein is CASSQQLSGANVLTF.

The chain couples TRBV28 to TRBJ2-3; possibly TRBD2 for D (7 bases). V was pared by 7 bases and J by 6 bases, with 23 bases between. The germline V gene has CDR1 MDHEN and CDR2 SYDVKM. The length of the CDR3 is 16 residues. The CDR3 spells CASMIMGVAGADTQYF. CDR3 sequence (DNA): TGTGCCAGCATGATAATGGGGGTGGCGGGGGCGGATACGCAGTATTTT.

This chain uses TRBV30 with TRBJ1-5, with TRBD1 identical over 9 bases. The CDR3 spans 13 residues. V lost 5 bases, J lost 3 bases, and 2 bases stayed unmatched. Germline V gene lookup returns CDR1 GTSNPN and CDR2 SVGIG (reference sequence). The CDR3 DNA sequence: TGTGCCTGGGGACAGGGGCCCAATCAGCCCCAGCATTTT. This encodes CAWGQGPNQPQHF.

V usage is TRBV15 and J usage is TRBJ2-7; TRBD1 is a possible D gene (6 bases). The CDR3 covers 17 residues. CDR1 and CDR2 (germline): LNHNV, YYDKDF (reference sequence). Trimming removed 1 base from V and 0 bases from J, with 16 bases in between. CDR3 amino acids: CATSRVLGQGSSYEQYF. The CDR3, as DNA: TGTGCCACCAGCAGAGTTCTGGGGCAGGGGAGCTCCTACGAGCAGTACTTC.

This clone was counted between two and nine times. The chain links TRBV18 to TRBJ2-7; 11 positions agree with TRBD2. J lost 0 bases, V lost 0 bases, and 1 base had no gene match. The germline V gene has CDR1 KGHSH and CDR2 LQKENI. The CDR3 length is 16 residues. Here the CDR3 reads CASSPPSGRGSYEQYF. The CDR3 region has the DNA TGTGCCAGCTCACCACCTAGCGGGAGGGGCTCCTACGAGCAGTACTTC.

This clone showed up just a few times. This chain connects TRBV27 to TRBJ1-2; 7 bases fit TRBD1. This CDR3 is built from 17 residues. Looked up from germline, CDR1 is MNHEY and CDR2 is SMNVEV (reference sequence). The V segment lost 5 bases and the J segment 4 bases; nucleotides outside the gene matches: 16. CDR3 protein: CASSANFGQAKSYGYTF. CDR3 coding DNA: TGTGCCAGCAGTGCAAACTTCGGACAGGCTAAGTCCTATGGCTACACCTTC.

The chain recombines TRBV18 with TRBJ2-1, with TRBD1 matching 9 bases. CDR1 is KGHSH and CDR2 is LQKENI in the germline V gene. The V segment lost 5 bases and the J segment 14 bases; nucleotides outside the gene matches: 16. The CDR3 loop spans 15 amino acids. CDR3 sequence (DNA): TGTGCCAGCTCAACACGTGCGTTGGGACAGGGTAGGGAGTTCTTC. As protein: CASSTRALGQGREFF.

This chain links TRBV5-6 with TRBJ2-7; D may be TRBD2 (5 bases). This CDR3 has 13 amino acids. Germline V lookup: CDR1 SGHDT, CDR2 YYEEEE. The germline V and J ends were trimmed by 0 bases and 6 bases, with 10 bases remaining between them. CDR3 residues: CASSLGRGSEQYF. As DNA, the CDR3 is TGTGCCAGCAGCTTGGGAAGAGGGAGCGAGCAGTACTTC.

The rearrangement uses TRBV6-4 and TRBJ2-1; TRBD2 matches at 9 bases. Germline-derived CDR1 and CDR2 are MRHNA and SNTAGT. The CDR3 length is 15 residues. V shed 6 bases, J shed 6 bases, and the junction held 9 bases outside the gene matches. Here the CDR3 DNA reads TGTGCCAGCAGCCCTTTAGCGGGAGTCGGCAATGAGCAGTTCTTC. Its protein is CASSPLAGVGNEQFF.

This chain links TRBV5-4 with TRBJ1-2; D may be TRBD1 (6 bases). Between the trimmed V and J ends, which lost 4 bases and 6 bases, there was a span of 19 bases. Germline V lookup: CDR1 SGHNT, CDR2 YYREEE (reference sequence). The CDR3 is made up of 15 amino acids. CDR3 nucleotides: TGTGCCAGCAGCCGAAACCCACAGGGTCAGGATGGCTACACCTTC. It encodes CASSRNPQGQDGYTF. Together with reference TRBV5-4 and TRBJ1-2, the CDR3 gives the full variable domain: ETGVTQSPTHLIKTRGQQVTLRCSSQSGHNTVSWYQQALGQGPQFIFQYYREEENGRGNFPPRFSGLQFPNYSSELNVNALELDDSALYLCASSRNPQGQDGYTFGSGTRLTVV.

J is TRBJ1-4 and V is TRBV4-1; D is unresolved. In germline, CDR1 is MGHRA, CDR2 YSYEKL. This CDR3 spans 14 amino acids. With 7 bases removed from V and 10 bases from J, the gap between germline ends came to 19 bases. The CDR3 is CASTLSGGYGKLFF. CDR3 sequence (DNA): TGCGCCAGCACCCTGTCGGGAGGTTACGGAAAACTGTTTTTT.